These 10 T cell receptor beta chains share one sample of origin, sequenced in a study of T-cell reconstitution after alpha-beta-depleted transplantation in children. Preparing the TCRbeta library involved the use of unique molecular identifiers. Via MiXCR, TCRdb re-called the PCR reads, giving one row per CDR3 protein. The table shows roughly 240,000 distinct CDR3 sequences, with roughly 8.2% occurring only once. The material was PBMCs, mostly from graft donor cells, obtained 180 days after TCRalphabeta/CD19-depleted stem cell transplant. These receptors were collected from a male patient under 18 who had a stem cell transplant for acute lymphoblastic leukemia, so the T cells may come from the graft donor.

This clonotype was detected many times. This chain connects TRBV3-1 to TRBJ2-3; 12 positions agree with TRBD2. The CDR3 extends over 15 amino acids. The germline V gene has CDR1 LGHDT and CDR2 YNNKEL (reference sequence). Germline trimming cut 5 bases from V and 2 bases from J; bases unmatched to any gene: 2. Here the CDR3 DNA reads TGTGCCAGCAGCGGACTAGCGGGGACCACAGATACGCAGTATTTT. This codes for CASSGLAGTTDTQYF.

This clonotype showed up many times. This chain connects TRBV12-3 or TRBV12-4 to TRBJ2-3; 10 positions match TRBD1. The V and J ends lost 5 bases and 3 bases, in that order; junction bases with no gene match: 5. The CDR3 is 15 residues long. The CDR3 loop reads CASSTTGGWTDTQYF. DNA of the CDR3: TGTGCCAGCAGTACGACAGGGGGCTGGACAGATACGCAGTATTTT.

This clonotype appeared many times. The chain carries TRBV27 and TRBJ1-6; 8 bases line up with TRBD1. The CDR3 extends over 18 amino acids. Germline assignment: CDR1 MNHEY and CDR2 SMNVEV (reference sequence). The trim removed 4 bases at V and 0 bases at J, leaving 8 bases unmatched. CDR3 sequence reads: CASSSSRTGTSYNSPLHF. The CDR3 DNA reads TGTGCCAGCAGTTCGTCAAGGACAGGGACCTCCTATAATTCACCCCTCCACTTT.

This clonotype came up many times. The chain combines TRBV6-1 with TRBJ2-7; 7 bases map to TRBD1. Germline CDR1 and CDR2: MNHNS and SASEGT. CDR3 size: 12 residues. After removal of 8 bases from V and 9 bases from J, the junction contained 10 bases not matched to a gene. The CDR3: CASYRGPFGQYF. CDR3 nucleotides: TGTGCCAGCTACAGGGGACCTTTTGGGCAGTACTTC.

This clonotype was found many times. The chain couples TRBV7-9 to TRBJ1-2; D is uncertain. Germline V gene data show CDR1 as SEHNR and CDR2 as FQNEAQ (reference sequence). Trimming shortened V by 3 bases and J by 5 bases, and 13 bases separated the two germline ends. CDR3 length: 14 amino acids. CDR3 sequence: CASSFPLVQYGYTF. The CDR3 region has the DNA TGTGCCAGCAGCTTCCCCCTGGTACAGTATGGCTACACCTTC.

V gene TRBV20-1 combines with J gene TRBJ1-1; perhaps TRBD1 as D (5 bases). With 3 bases removed from V and 1 base from J, the gap between germline ends came to 15 bases. The CDR3 covers 15 residues. Germline loops: CDR1 DFQATT, CDR2 SNEGSKA (reference sequence). The CDR3 is CSASRGAGRNTEAFF. In DNA form, the CDR3 reads TGCAGTGCTAGCCGAGGGGCAGGGAGGAACACTGAAGCTTTCTTT.

This clonotype was recorded many times. V usage is TRBV18 and J usage is TRBJ1-5; no reliable D call. The germline CDR1 and CDR2 sequences are KGHSH and LQKENI. V lost 4 bases and J lost 6, with 16 bases in between. The CDR3 covers 15 residues. The CDR3 nucleotides read TGTGCCAGCTCACTCAACCGGGAAGGCAGTCAGCCCCAGCATTTT. It encodes CASSLNREGSQPQHF.

This clonotype was detected ten times or more. The genes are TRBV12-3 or TRBV12-4 and TRBJ2-7; 8 nucleotides line up with TRBD1. The length of the CDR3 is 13 residues. With V trimmed by 6 bases and J by 3 bases, 4 bases remained unmatched. CDR3 sequence (DNA): TGTGCCAGCAGAGGACAGGGAAACTACGAGCAGTACTTC. It yields the protein CASRGQGNYEQYF.

This clonotype was observed at least ten times. The chain carries TRBV5-5 and TRBJ2-1; 7 bases agree with TRBD1. Germline V gives CDR1 SGHKS, CDR2 YYEKEE (reference sequence). This CDR3 has 15 residues. J gave up 4 bases and V 6 bases, and 10 bases lay outside the gene matches. This chain's CDR3 is CASILTGWLYNEQFF. CDR3 DNA: TGTGCCAGCATCCTGACAGGGTGGCTTTACAATGAGCAGTTCTTC.

The chain has TRBV28 and TRBJ2-1; D may be TRBD1 (6 bases). Per the germline V gene, CDR1 is MDHEN and CDR2 is SYDVKM. Trimming left V 1 base short and J 5 bases short, with 12 bases between. The CDR3 totals 15 residues. This CDR3 reads CASSLLGATDNEQFF. CDR3 bases: TGTGCCAGCAGTTTATTGGGGGCGACAGACAATGAGCAGTTCTTC. Full variable domain (remainder filled in from reference TRBV28 and TRBJ2-1): DVKVTQSSRYLVKRTGEKVFLECVQDMDHENMFWYRQDPGLGLRLIYFSYDVKMKEKGDIPEGYSVSREKKERFSLILESASTNQTSMYLCASSLLGATDNEQFFGPGTRLTVL.